This T cell receptor beta chain derives from a study of T cells in Graves' hyperthyroidism and ophthalmopathy. Study summary: Peripheral blood samples were taken at initial diagnosis, prior to any treatment. Study results and caveats: Blood also carried most thyroid clonotypes expanded above 0.001.

This clonotype occurred many times. The antigen is not known. The length of the CDR3 is 14 residues. CDR1 is MNHNS and CDR2 is SASEGT in the germline V gene. V was clipped by 6 bases and J by 0 bases, with 9 bases between them. Using RNA transcripts as the source, TCR beta CDR3 regions were amplified. Carried out on the TCR CDR3, a first-round RT-PCR used the HTBI primer set. TCRdb redid the calling of the multiplex PCR reads with MiXCR, one entry per CDR3 protein. The sample has fewer than 550,000 distinct CDR3 sequences, around 22% seen once. The V gene is TRBV6-1, the J gene TRBJ1-3; D call uncertain. Input material: blood. The TCR comes from a woman under 40 with Graves' ophthalmopathy. The CDR3 sequence is CASSSGVSGNTIYF. CDR3 coding DNA: TGTGCCAGCAGCTCAGGAGTCTCTGGAAACACCATATATTTT.